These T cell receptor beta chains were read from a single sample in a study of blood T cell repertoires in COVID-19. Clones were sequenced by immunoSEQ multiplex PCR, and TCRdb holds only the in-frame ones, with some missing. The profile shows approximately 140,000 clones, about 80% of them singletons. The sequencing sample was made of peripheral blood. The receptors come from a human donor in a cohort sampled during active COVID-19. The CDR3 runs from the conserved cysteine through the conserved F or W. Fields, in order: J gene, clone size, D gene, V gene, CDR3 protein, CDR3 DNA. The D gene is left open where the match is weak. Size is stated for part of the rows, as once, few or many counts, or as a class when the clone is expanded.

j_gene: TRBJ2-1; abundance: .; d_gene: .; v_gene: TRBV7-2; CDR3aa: CASGPRGLSYNEQFF; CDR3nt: TGTGCCAGCGGACCTAGGGGCCTGTCCTACAATGAGCAGTTCTTC
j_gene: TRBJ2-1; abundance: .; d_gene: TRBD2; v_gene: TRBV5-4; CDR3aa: CASSKGLGLAEQFF; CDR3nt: TGTGCCAGCAGCAAGGGACTAGGTCTTGCTGAGCAGTTCTTC
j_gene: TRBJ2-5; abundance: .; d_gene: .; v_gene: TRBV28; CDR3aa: CASRRDIETQYF; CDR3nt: TGTGCCAGCAGACGGGATATAGAGACCCAGTACTTC
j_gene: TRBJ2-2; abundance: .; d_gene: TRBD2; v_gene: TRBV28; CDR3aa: CASGQGLVGNTGELFF; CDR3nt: TGTGCCAGCGGCCAAGGACTAGTTGGGAACACCGGGGAGCTGTTTTTT
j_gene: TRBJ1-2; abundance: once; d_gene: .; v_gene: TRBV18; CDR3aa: CASSPDGRGYTF; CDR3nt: TGTGCCAGCTCACCAGACGGCAGGGGCTACACCTTC
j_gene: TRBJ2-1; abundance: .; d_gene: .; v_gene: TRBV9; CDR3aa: CASSGRESSYNEQFF; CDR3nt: TGTGCCAGCAGCGGGAGGGAGAGCTCCTACAATGAGCAGTTCTTC
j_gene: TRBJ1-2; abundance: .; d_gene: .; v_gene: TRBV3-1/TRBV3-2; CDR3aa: CASSRKTGQPNYGYTF; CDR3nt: TGTGCCAGCAGCCGGAAAACCGGACAGCCAAACTATGGCTACACCTTC
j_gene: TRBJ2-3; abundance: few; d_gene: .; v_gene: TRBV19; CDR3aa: CATGVTDTQYF; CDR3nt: TGTGCCACAGGGGTCACAGATACGCAGTATTTT
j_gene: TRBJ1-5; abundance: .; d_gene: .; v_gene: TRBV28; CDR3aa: CASIRSTSGQPQHF; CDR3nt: TGTGCCAGCATTAGGTCGACGAGCGGTCAGCCCCAGCATTTT
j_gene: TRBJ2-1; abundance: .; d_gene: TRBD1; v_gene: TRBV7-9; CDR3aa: CASSADRGRGGGSEQFF; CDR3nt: TGTGCCAGCAGTGCAGACAGGGGGCGCGGGGGAGGGAGCGAGCAGTTCTTC
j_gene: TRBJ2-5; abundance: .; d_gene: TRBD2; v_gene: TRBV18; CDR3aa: CASSSSGVTQETQYF; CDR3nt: TGTGCCAGCTCATCTAGCGGTGTAACACAAGAGACCCAGTACTTC
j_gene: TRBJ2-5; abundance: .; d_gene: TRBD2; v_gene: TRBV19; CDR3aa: CASSTRLAGGWETQYF; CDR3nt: TGTGCCAGTAGTACTAGACTAGCGGGAGGTTGGGAGACCCAGTACTTC
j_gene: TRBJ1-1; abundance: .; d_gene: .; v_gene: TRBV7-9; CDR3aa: CASSLEYGEAFF; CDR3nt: TGTGCCAGCAGCTTAGAGTACGGTGAAGCTTTCTTT
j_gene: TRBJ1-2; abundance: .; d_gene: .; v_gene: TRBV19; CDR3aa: CASSSPDWTGWGYTF; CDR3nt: TGTGCCAGTAGTTCCCCGGACTGGACGGGATGGGGCTACACCTTC
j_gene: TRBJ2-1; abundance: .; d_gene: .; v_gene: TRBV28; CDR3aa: CASSFSLNEQFF; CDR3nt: TGTGCCAGCAGTTTTTCCCTGAATGAGCAGTTCTTC
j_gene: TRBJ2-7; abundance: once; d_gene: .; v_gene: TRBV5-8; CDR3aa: CASSLGGFEQYF; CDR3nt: TGTGCCAGCAGCTTGGGAGGGTTCGAGCAGTACTTC
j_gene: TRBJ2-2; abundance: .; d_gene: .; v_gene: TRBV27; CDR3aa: CASSIKAWGVATGELFF; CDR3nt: TGTGCCAGCAGCATCAAAGCATGGGGGGTAGCCACCGGGGAGCTGTTTTTT
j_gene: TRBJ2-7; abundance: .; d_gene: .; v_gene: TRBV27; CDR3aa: CASSTYTGTYEQYF; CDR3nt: TGTGCCAGCAGTACCTATACAGGAACCTACGAGCAGTACTTC
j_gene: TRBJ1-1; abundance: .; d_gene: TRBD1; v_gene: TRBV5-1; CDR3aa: CASSFEGGKGTEAFF; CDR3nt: TGCGCCAGCAGCTTTGAAGGGGGCAAGGGGACTGAAGCTTTCTTT
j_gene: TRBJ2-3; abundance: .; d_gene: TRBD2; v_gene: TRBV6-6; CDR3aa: CASLLAGEGDTQYF; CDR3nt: TGTGCCAGCCTACTAGCGGGAGAAGGAGATACGCAGTATTTT
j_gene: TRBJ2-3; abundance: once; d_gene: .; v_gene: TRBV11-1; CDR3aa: CASSPWGGPQDTQYF; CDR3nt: TGTGCCAGCAGCCCGTGGGGGGGGCCCCAGGATACGCAGTATTTT
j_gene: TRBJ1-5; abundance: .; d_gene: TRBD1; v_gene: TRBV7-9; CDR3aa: CASSLTGDQPQHF; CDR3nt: TGTGCCAGCAGCCTGACAGGGGATCAGCCCCAGCATTTT
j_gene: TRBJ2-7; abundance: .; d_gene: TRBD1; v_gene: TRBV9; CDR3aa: CASTKGQGSYEQYF; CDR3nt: TGTGCCAGCACAAAAGGACAGGGGTCCTACGAGCAGTACTTC
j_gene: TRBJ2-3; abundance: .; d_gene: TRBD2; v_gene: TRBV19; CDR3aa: CASSSASGRSDTQYF; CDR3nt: TGTGCCAGTAGTAGTGCCAGCGGGAGGTCAGATACGCAGTATTTT
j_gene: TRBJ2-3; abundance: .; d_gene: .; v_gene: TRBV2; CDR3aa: CASSVASLLSTDTQYF; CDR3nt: TGTGCCAGCAGTGTGGCTAGCCTCCTTAGCACAGATACGCAGTATTTT
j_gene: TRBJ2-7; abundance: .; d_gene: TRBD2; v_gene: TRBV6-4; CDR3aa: CASGLAGGGEQYF; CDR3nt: TGTGCCAGCGGACTAGCGGGAGGGGGCGAGCAGTACTTC
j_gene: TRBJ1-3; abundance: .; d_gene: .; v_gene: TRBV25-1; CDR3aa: CASSEWGVHTIYF; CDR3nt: TGTGCCAGCAGTGAATGGGGGGTTCACACCATATATTTT
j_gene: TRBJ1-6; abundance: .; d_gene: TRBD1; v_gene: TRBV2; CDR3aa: CASSKLVGQVNSPLHF; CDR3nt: TGTGCCAGCAGTAAACTTGTGGGACAGGTTAATTCACCCCTCCACTTT
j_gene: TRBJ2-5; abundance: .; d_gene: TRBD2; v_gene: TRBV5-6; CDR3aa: CASSSLAGGVQETQYF; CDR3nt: TGTGCCAGCAGCTCACTAGCGGGAGGAGTTCAGGAGACCCAGTACTTC
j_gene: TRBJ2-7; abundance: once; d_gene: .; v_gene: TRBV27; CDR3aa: CASSPGSILYEQYF; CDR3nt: TGTGCCAGCAGTCCAGGCAGCATACTCTACGAGCAGTACTTC